This TCR beta chain was found in a study of Ad26.COV2.S vaccination and SARS-CoV-2 variants. Treatment: 19 received Ad26.COV2.S at low or high dose, single or two shots; roughly 5 received placebo; per-sample allocation not given. Each sample was drawn 63 days after the first injection (of vaccine or placebo). Adults aged 18-55 years in Boston included the donor. Its platform was an Ad26 vector, and its expressed antigen was Wuhan-strain SARS-CoV-2 spike. The study's findings and limits: Vaccine recipients showed a spike-specific TCR breadth that was higher than in placebo recipients.

V was shortened by 5 bases and J by 4 bases, with 6 bases between the two germline ends. The CDR3 extends over 11 amino acids. Germline CDR1 and CDR2: SGHRS and YFSETQ. This clone was counted a single time. What it recognizes is unknown. Sequencing was performed with immunoSEQ multiplex PCR; in TCRdb, only in-frame clones are kept and a portion is missing. The sample contains hundreds of thousands of clones, around 89% of which appear only once. The TCR sequence derives from a person aged 18-60 years who received the Ad26.COV2.S COVID-19 vaccine or a placebo. V and J are TRBV5-1 and TRBJ1-2; D uncertain. The specimen was peripheral blood, collected in a trial of Ad26.COV2.S vaccine versus placebo. CDR3 coding DNA: TGCGCCAGCAGGGAGTCCTATGGCTACACCTTC. Translating gives CASRESYGYTF. The full variable domain, in which reference TRBV5-1 and TRBJ1-2 provide the parts outside the CDR3, is KAGVTQTPRYLIKTRGQQVTLSCSPISGHRSVSWYQQTPGQGLQFLFEYFSETQRNKGNFPGRFSGRQFSNSRSEMNVSTLELGDSALYLCASRESYGYTFGSGTRLTVV.